This T cell receptor (beta chain) was observed in a study of response to subunit inactivated influenza vaccine. The sample holds many counts of this clonotype. Its antigen remains unidentified. MiXCR, run by TCRdb on the RT-PCR reads, gives a single entry per CDR3 protein. The sample records roughly 630,000 distinct CDR3 sequences, 12% to 15% being singletons. This CDR3 comprises 11 residues. V was cut by 3 bases and J by 6 bases, with 6 bases left in between. Findings of the study overall: Only a handful of new T cells, the authors suggested, are recruited with each seasonal influenza vaccination.

This clonotype was sampled from a man aged 50-59 years who received an inactivated influenza vaccine. Sample: PBMCs from blood, taken less than 15 days before vaccination. The V and J genes are TRBV12-3 or TRBV12-4 and TRBJ2-7, with D possibly being TRBD1 (6 bases). CDR3 sequence reads: CASSLGAEQYF. The CDR3 nucleotides are TGTGCCAGCAGTTTGGGGGCCGAGCAGTACTTC.